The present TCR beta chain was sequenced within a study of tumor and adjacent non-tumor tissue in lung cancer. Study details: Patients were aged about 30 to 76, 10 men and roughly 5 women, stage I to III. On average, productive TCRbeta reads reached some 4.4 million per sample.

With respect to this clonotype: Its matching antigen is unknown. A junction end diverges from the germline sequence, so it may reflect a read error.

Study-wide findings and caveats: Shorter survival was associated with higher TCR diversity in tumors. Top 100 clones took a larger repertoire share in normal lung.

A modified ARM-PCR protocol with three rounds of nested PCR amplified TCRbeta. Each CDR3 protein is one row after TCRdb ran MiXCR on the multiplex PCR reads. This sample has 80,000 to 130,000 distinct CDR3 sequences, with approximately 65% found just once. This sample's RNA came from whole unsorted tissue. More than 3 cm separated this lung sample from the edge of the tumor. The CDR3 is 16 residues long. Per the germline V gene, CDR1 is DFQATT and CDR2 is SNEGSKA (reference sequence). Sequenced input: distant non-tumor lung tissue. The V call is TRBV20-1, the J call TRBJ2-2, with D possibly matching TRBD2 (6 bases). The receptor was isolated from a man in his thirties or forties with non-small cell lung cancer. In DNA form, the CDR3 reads TGCAGTGCGGCGGGGATGGCAGCATCGAACACCGGGGAGATGTTTTTT. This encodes CSAAGMAASNTGEMFF.